This TCR beta chain was recovered during a study of regulatory T cells in long-lasting Graves disease. The CDR3 extends over 15 amino acids. V lost 5 bases and J lost 0, with 13 bases in between. This clonotype was observed at least ten times. Library construction for TCR beta used iRepertoire HTBI primers and Arm-PCR of CDR3 regions. TCRdb re-called the multiplex PCR reads through MiXCR, storing one row per CDR3 protein. Here the sample spans around 460,000 distinct CDR3 sequences, about 22% being singletons. Time point here: persistent/refractory GD, antithyroid drugs over 5 years with positive TRAb. Preparation of the TCR library used RNA extracted from PBMCs.

This material consisted of peripheral blood mononuclear cells (PBMCs), taken when the disease was refractory, from a patient treated with antithyroid drugs. The chain recombines TRBV12-3 or TRBV12-4 with TRBJ1-2; TRBD1 is a possible D gene (5 bases). This sequence originates from a female donor with Graves disease. CDR3 sequence reads: CASSISGPANYGYTF. Written as DNA, the CDR3 is TGTGCCAGCAGTATCTCGGGACCAGCTAACTATGGCTACACCTTC.